These 12 T cell receptor beta chains originate from one sample sequenced in a study of blood T cell repertoires in COVID-19. Profiled with immunoSEQ multiplex PCR; TCRdb holds only in-frame clones, not every one. Among approximately 440,000 clones listed, roughly 88% were seen once. The material sequenced was PBMCs or T cells enriched from blood (not recorded which). All receptors come from a man aged 18 to 35 who had recovered from COVID-19.

V gene TRBV25-1 combines with J gene TRBJ1-1; no definite D call. Trimming shortened V by 2 bases and J by 1 base, and 14 bases separated the two germline ends. This CDR3 has 16 residues. CDR1 is MGHDK, CDR2 SYGVNS, per germline. CDR3 amino acids: CASSELSGPGNTEAFF. The CDR3 nucleotides read TGTGCCAGCAGTGAACTCAGCGGACCGGGGAACACTGAAGCTTTCTTT.

The chain has TRBV28 and TRBJ1-5, with 9 bases fitting TRBD1. V was pared by 3 bases and J by 5 bases, with 2 bases of the junction left unmatched. This CDR3 is 14 amino acids long. CDR1 is MDHEN, CDR2 SYDVKM, per germline. DNA for the CDR3: TGTGCCAGCAGTTTGGACAGGGGTGATCAGCCCCAGCATTTT. Amino acids: CASSLDRGDQPQHF.

The chain uses TRBV4-1 and TRBJ1-5; D is undetermined. Looked up from germline, CDR1 is MGHRA and CDR2 is YSYEKL. V lost 8 bases, J lost 2 bases, and 13 bases lay in between. The CDR3 spans 14 residues. DNA of the CDR3: TGCGCCAGCGCCTCCCTTGCGGGCAATCAGCCCCAGCATTTT. It yields the protein CASASLAGNQPQHF.

The chain recombines TRBV12-3 or TRBV12-4 with TRBJ2-5, with 7 nucleotides matching TRBD2. With V trimmed by 8 bases and J by 11 bases, 11 bases remained unmatched. The CDR3 totals 12 residues. Here the CDR3 reads CASQRGGSGQYF. The CDR3 coding sequence is TGTGCCAGCCAGCGGGGAGGGTCGGGTCAGTACTTC.

This rearrangement joins TRBV1 to TRBJ1-5; the table assigns TRBD1, which was not confirmed against the DNA. TRBV1 is classified as a pseudogene. This CDR3 has 17 residues. The CDR3 nucleotides are TGCACCAGCAGCCAAGATATGAGGACAGGGGGCGGTCAGCCCCAGCATTTT. Amino acids: CTSSQDMRTGGGQPQHF.

The genes are TRBV9 and TRBJ1-2, with D hard to call. The CDR3 is 11 residues long. Germline V gives CDR1 SGDLS, CDR2 YYNGEE. V lost 4 bases and J 9 bases, leaving 10 bases between the germline ends. The CDR3 DNA reads as TGTGCCAGCAGCCACAGTAGGAGCTACACCTTC. Protein: CASSHSRSYTF.

The chain recombines TRBV5-6 with TRBJ1-1, with D perhaps matching TRBD1 (6 bases). Germline CDR1 is SGHDT and CDR2 is YYEEEE. The CDR3 sequence is 15 residues long. With 4 bases removed from V and 6 bases from J, the gap between germline ends came to 19 bases. CDR3 DNA sequence: TGTGCCAGCAGCCGTAAAACCACAGGGTACCCTGAAGCTTTCTTT. Translation gives CASSRKTTGYPEAFF.

The rearrangement joins TRBV2 to TRBJ2-2, with D maybe TRBD2 (5 bases). V shed 8 bases and J shed 5 bases, with 18 bases lying between them. Germline CDR1 SNHLY, CDR2 FYNNEI. The length of the CDR3 is 15 residues. CDR3 region: CASRKGSGKTGELFF. The DNA of the CDR3 is TGTGCCAGCCGAAAAGGTTCCGGGAAAACCGGGGAGCTGTTTTTT.

The CDR3 sequence is CASSEPPGRRGYEQYF. The CDR3 DNA is TGCGCCAGCAGTGAGCCTCCGGGGAGACGAGGATACGAGCAGTACTTC. The rearrangement joins TRBV10-1 to TRBJ2-7, with D possibly TRBD2 on 5 matching bases. Between the trimmed V and J ends, which lost 2 bases and 4 bases, there was a span of 18 bases. This CDR3 spans 16 amino acids. Germline V lookup: CDR1 WNHNN, CDR2 SYGVQD (reference sequence).

This rearrangement joins TRBV4-1 to TRBJ2-7; 12 bases are shared with TRBD2. In germline, CDR1 is MGHRA, CDR2 YSYEKL. The length of the CDR3 is 18 residues. The trim removed 0 bases at V and 1 base at J, leaving 7 bases unmatched. The CDR3 here is CASSQDLASGRVSYEQYF. CDR3 DNA: TGCGCCAGCAGCCAAGATTTGGCTAGCGGGAGGGTATCCTACGAGCAGTACTTC.

The chain links TRBV5-1 to TRBJ2-5; 8 nucleotides agree with TRBD1. V shed 4 bases, J shed 4 bases, and the junction held 3 bases outside the gene matches. From germline, CDR1 is SGHRS and CDR2 YFSETQ. This CDR3 region has 13 residues. The CDR3 nucleotides read TGCGCCAGCAGCACGGGGACAGGAGAGACCCAGTACTTC. This sequence encodes CASSTGTGETQYF.

This clone was counted a few times. The chain has TRBV5-1 and TRBJ2-1; 11 bases are shared with TRBD1. In germline, CDR1 is SGHRS, CDR2 YFSETQ. Trimming took 3 bases from V and 7 from J; bases not matched to a gene: 3. This CDR3 comprises 14 residues. CDR3 DNA: TGCGCCAGCAGCTCCGGGACAGGGGGTAATGAGCAGTTCTTC. This translates into CASSSGTGGNEQFF.